This T cell receptor beta chain stems from a study of T cell responses to AZD1222 COVID-19 vaccine. Whole-study results and caveats: Epitopes outside B.1.351 and B.1.1.7 mutated regions reportedly drew nearly half of spike TCRs.

The CDR3 has 13 amino acids. Germline CDR1 SGHTA, CDR2 FQGNSA. V shed 3 bases and J shed 11 bases, with 14 bases lying between them. As for this clone: What it recognizes is unknown.

Profiled with immunoSEQ multiplex PCR; TCRdb holds only in-frame clones, not every one. In the table there are 90,000 to 120,000 clones, around 90% of which are singletons. V and J are TRBV7-2 and TRBJ1-5; no clear D gene. This specimen consisted of peripheral blood, obtained on day 0 of AZD1222 vaccination. The origin of this receptor is an adult in good health. The CDR3 DNA follows: TGTGCCAGCAGCTTTGAGGACGGTGCGGCCCAGCATTTT. Amino acids: CASSFEDGAAQHF.